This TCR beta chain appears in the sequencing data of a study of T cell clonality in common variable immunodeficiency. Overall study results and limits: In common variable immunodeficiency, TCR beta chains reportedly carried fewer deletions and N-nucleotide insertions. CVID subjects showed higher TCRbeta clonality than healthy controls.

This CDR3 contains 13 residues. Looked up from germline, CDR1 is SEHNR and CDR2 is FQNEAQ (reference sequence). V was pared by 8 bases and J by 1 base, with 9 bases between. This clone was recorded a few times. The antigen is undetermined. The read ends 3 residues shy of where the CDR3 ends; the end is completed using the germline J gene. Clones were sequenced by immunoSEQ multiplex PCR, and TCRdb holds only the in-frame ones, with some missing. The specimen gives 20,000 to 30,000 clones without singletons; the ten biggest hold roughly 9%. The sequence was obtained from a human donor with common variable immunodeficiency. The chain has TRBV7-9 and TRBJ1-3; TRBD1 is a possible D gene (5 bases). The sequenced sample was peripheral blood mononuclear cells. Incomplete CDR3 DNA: TGTGCCAGCGGGCAGGGATCTGGAAACACC. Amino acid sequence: CASGQGSGNT. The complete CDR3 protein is CASGQGSGNTIYF. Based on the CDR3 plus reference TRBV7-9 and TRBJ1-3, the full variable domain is DTGVSQNPRHKITKRGQNVTFRCDPISEHNRLYWYRQTLGQGPEFLTYFQNEAQLEKSRLLSDRFSAERPKGSFSTLEIQRTEQGDSAMYLCASGQGSGNTIYFGEGSWLTVV.